This T cell receptor (beta chain) was retrieved from a study of early T cells in non-severe SARS-CoV-2 infection. Study at large: Sequencing targeted bulk RNA from unsorted whole blood, leaving chains unpaired. Overall study results and limits: Matching results from VDJdb favored anti-spike CD8 responses, leaving private and CD4 specificities undetected.

cDNA molecules, individually, were tagged with unique molecular identifiers. One entry per CDR3 protein, called by TCRdb with MiXCR from the 5' RACE reads. The table lists 100,000 or so distinct CDR3 sequences, about an eighth of them singletons. With regard to this clonotype: No antigen is known for it.

V gave up 4 bases and J gave up 8 bases, with 16 bases separating them. Germline CDR1 SGHRS, CDR2 YFSETQ. The CDR3 is 14 residues long. This clonotype was sampled from an adult who was a healthcare worker with PCR-confirmed SARS-CoV-2 infection or an uninfected control (not recorded which). The sample comprised whole blood. The chain has TRBV5-1 and TRBJ2-1; D not resolved. CDR3 in DNA: TGCGCCAGCAGCCCCGCCAACGGGTTCGATGAGCAGTTCTTC. Protein product: CASSPANGFDEQFF.